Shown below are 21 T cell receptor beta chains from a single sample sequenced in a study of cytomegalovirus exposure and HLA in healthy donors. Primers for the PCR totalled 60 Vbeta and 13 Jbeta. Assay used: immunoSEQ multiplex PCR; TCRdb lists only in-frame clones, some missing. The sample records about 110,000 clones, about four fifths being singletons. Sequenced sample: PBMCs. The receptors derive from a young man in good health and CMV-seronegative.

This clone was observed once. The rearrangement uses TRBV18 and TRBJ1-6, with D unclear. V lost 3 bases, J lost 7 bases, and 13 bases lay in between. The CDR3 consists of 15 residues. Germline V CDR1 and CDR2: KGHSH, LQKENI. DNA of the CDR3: TGTGCCAGCTCACCGGGGAGGGCAGAGAATTCACCCCTCCACTTT. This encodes CASSPGRAENSPLHF.

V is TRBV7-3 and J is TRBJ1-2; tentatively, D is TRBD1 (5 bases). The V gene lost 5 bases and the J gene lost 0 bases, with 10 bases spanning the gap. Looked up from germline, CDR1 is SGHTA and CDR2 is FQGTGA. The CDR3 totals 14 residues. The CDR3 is CASSPQGSNYGYTF. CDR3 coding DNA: TGTGCCAGCAGCCCCCAGGGCTCTAACTATGGCTACACCTTC.

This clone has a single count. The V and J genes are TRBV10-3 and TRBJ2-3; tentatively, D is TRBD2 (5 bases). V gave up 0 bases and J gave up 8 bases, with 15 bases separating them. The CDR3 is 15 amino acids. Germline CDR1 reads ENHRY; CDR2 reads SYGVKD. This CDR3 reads CAISESTDYQSTQYF. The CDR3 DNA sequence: TGTGCCATCAGTGAGTCGACCGACTATCAGAGTACGCAGTATTTT.

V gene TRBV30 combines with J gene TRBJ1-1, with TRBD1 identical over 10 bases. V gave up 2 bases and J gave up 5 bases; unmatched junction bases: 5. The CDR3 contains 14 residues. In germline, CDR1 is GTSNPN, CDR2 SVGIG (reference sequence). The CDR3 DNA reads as TGTGCCTGGAGTAGAGGGACAGGGGAAACTGAAGCTTTCTTT. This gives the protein CAWSRGTGETEAFF. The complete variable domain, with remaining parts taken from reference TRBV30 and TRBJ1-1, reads SQTIHQWPATLVQPVGSPLSLECTVEGTSNPNLYWYRQAAGRGLQLLFYSVGIGQISSEVPQNLSASRPQDRQFILSSKKLLLSDSGFYLCAWSRGTGETEAFFGQGTRLTVV.

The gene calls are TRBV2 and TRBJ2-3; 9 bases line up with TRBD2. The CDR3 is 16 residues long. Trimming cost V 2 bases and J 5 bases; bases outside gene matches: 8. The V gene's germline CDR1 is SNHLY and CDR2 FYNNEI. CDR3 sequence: CASSELGGRAGDTQYF. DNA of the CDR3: TGTGCCAGCAGTGAACTGGGCGGGAGGGCCGGAGATACGCAGTATTTT.

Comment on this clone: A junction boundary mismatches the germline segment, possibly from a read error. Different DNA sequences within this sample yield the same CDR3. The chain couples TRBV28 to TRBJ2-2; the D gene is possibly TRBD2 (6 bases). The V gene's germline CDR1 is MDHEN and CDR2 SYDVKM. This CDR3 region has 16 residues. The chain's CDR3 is CASSSPGLPVTGELFF. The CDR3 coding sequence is TGTGCCAGCAGTTCTCCGGGACTGCCAGTCACCGGAGAGCTGTTTTTT.

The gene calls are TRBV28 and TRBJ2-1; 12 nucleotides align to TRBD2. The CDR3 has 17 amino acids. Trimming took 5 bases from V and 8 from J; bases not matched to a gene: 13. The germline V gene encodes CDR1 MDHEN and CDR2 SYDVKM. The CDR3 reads CASSPLGASGRVDEQFF. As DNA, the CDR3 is TGTGCCAGCAGTCCGCTAGGGGCTAGCGGGAGGGTCGATGAGCAGTTCTTC.

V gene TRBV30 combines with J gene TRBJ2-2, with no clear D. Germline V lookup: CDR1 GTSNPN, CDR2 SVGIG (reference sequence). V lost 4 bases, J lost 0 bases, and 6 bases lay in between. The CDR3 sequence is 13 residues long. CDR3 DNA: TGTGCCTGGACGCAGGCGAACACCGGGGAGCTGTTTTTT. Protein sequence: CAWTQANTGELFF.

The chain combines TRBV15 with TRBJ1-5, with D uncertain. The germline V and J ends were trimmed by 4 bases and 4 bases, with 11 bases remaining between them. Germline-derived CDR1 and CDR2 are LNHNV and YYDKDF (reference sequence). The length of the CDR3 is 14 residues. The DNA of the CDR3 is TGTGCCACCAGCACCGGGGATAGGAATCAGCCCCAGCATTTT. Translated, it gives CATSTGDRNQPQHF.

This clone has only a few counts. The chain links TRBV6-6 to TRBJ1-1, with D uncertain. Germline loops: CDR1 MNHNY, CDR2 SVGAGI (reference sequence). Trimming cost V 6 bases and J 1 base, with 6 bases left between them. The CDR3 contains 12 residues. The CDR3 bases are TGTGCCAGCAGGGCTTGGAACACTGAAGCTTTCTTT. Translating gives CASRAWNTEAFF.

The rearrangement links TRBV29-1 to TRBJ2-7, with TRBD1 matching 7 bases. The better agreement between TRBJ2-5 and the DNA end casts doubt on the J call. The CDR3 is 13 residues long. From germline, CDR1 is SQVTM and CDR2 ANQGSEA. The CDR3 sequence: CSVEDRSQETQYF. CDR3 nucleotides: TGCAGCGTGGAGGACAGGAGCCAAGAGACCCAGTACTTC.

The CDR3 is CASSWAGGYTGELFF. CDR3 DNA sequence: TGTGCCAGCAGTTGGGCGGGAGGGTACACCGGGGAGCTGTTTTTT. The chain is built from TRBV27 and TRBJ2-2; 9 bases are shared with TRBD2. V trimming: 4 bases; J trimming: 3 bases; junction bases outside the gene matches: 3. Germline CDR1 and CDR2: MNHEY and SMNVEV (reference sequence). This CDR3 has 15 amino acids.

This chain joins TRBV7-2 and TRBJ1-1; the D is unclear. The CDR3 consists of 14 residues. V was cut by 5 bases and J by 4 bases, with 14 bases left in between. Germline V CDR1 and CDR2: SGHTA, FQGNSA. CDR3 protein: CASSPSGRITEAFF. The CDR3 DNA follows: TGTGCCAGCAGCCCGTCAGGCCGGATCACTGAAGCTTTCTTT.

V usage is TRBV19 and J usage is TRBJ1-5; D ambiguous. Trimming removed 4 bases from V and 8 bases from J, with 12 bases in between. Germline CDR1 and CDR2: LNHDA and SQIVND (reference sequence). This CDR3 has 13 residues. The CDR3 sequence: CASSNAVREPQHF. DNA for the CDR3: TGTGCCAGTAGTAACGCGGTTCGGGAGCCCCAGCATTTT.

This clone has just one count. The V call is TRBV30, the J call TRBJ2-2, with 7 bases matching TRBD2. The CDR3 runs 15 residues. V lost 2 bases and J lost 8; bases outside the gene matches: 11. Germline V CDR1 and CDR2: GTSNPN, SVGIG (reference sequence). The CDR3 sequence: CAWSSSGLNGGELFF. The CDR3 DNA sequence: TGTGCCTGGAGTTCCTCGGGACTAAATGGTGGGGAGCTGTTTTTT. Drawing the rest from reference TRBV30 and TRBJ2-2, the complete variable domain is SQTIHQWPATLVQPVGSPLSLECTVEGTSNPNLYWYRQAAGRGLQLLFYSVGIGQISSEVPQNLSASRPQDRQFILSSKKLLLSDSGFYLCAWSSSGLNGGELFFGEGSRLTVL.

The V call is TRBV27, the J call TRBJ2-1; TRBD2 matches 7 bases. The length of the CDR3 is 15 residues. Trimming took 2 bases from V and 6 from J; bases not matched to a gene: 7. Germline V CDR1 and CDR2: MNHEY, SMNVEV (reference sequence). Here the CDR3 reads CASSLRWEGSNEQFF. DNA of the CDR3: TGTGCCAGCAGTTTAAGGTGGGAGGGTAGCAATGAGCAGTTCTTC.

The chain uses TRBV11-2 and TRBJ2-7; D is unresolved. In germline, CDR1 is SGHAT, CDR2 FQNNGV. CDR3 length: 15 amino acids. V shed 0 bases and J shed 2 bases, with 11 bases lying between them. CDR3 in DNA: TGTGCCAGCAGCTTAGACGAGAGCGAAGCCTACGAGCAGTACTTC. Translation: CASSLDESEAYEQYF.

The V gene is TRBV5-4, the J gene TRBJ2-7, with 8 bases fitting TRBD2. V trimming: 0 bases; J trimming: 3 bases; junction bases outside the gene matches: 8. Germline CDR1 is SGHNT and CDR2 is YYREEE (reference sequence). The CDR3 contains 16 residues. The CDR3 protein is CASSLAGGAAFYEQYF. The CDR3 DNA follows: TGTGCCAGCAGCTTGGCCGGGGGGGCGGCGTTCTACGAGCAGTACTTC.

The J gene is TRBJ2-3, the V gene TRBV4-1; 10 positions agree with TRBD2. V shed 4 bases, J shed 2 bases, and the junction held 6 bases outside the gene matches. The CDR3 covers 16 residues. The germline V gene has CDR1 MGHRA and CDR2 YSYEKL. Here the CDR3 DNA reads TGCGCCAGCAGCCTCCGAGCGGGGGGGTACACAGATACGCAGTATTTT. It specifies CASSLRAGGYTDTQYF.

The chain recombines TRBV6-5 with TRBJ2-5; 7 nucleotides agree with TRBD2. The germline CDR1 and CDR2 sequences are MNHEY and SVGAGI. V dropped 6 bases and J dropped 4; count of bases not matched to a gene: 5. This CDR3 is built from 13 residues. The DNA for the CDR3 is TGTGCCAGCAGCCGCTGGGAGGGAGAGACCCAGTACTTC. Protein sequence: CASSRWEGETQYF.

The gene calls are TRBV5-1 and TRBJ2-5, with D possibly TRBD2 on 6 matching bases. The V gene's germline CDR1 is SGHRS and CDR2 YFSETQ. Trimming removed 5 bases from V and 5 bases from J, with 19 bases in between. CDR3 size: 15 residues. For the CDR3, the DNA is TGCGCCAGCAGAGAGGTCGGGGGAGTTGGGGAGACCCAGTACTTC. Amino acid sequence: CASREVGGVGETQYF.